Each of the 28 T cell receptor beta chains below was sequenced from the same sample in a study of blood T cell repertoires in COVID-19. The table came from immunoSEQ multiplex PCR; TCRdb's copy has only in-frame clones and leaves some out. This table holds about 170,000 clones, under 90% found once. Sample: peripheral blood. The source of these receptors is a woman aged 80 or older with active or convalescent COVID-19.

This clone was detected a few times. V and J are TRBV11-3 and TRBJ2-5, with D unresolved. CDR1 and CDR2 (germline): SGHNT, YENEEA. The V end was cut by 6 bases, the J end by 3 bases, with 11 bases between. The CDR3 is 13 residues long. The CDR3 coding sequence is TGTGCCAGCAGTTCGGCGCTAGAAGAGACCCAGTACTTC. This translates into CASSSALEETQYF.

This clone is a singleton in its sample. As DNA, the CDR3 is TGTGCCAGCAGCCCCGCGCCCCTCGGGGAAGATACGCAGTATTTT. It translates to CASSPAPLGEDTQYF. The chain is built from TRBV7-9 and TRBJ2-3, with a tentative D call TRBD2 (5 bases). Trimming stripped 5 bases from V and 5 bases from J, with 17 bases between. Looked up from germline, CDR1 is SEHNR and CDR2 is FQNEAQ (reference sequence). This CDR3 spans 15 amino acids. Full variable domain (remainder filled in from reference TRBV7-9 and TRBJ2-3): DTGVSQNPRHKITKRGQNVTFRCDPISEHNRLYWYRQTLGQGPEFLTYFQNEAQLEKSRLLSDRFSAERPKGSFSTLEIQRTEQGDSAMYLCASSPAPLGEDTQYFGPGTRLTVL.

The V call is TRBV3-1 (or the pseudogene TRBV3-2), the J call TRBJ2-2; D unresolved. CDR1 and CDR2 (germline): LGHDT, YNNKEL (reference sequence). The CDR3 is 14 residues long. V lost 0 bases and J 4 bases, leaving 6 bases between the germline ends. This CDR3 is CASSQDSGTGELFF. In DNA, the CDR3 is TGTGCCAGCAGCCAAGATTCCGGCACCGGGGAGCTGTTTTTT.

Comments on this clone: An end of the junction does not agree with germline; a read error may underlie this. V is TRBV28 and J is TRBJ1-6, with D hard to call. There are 13 residues in the CDR3. The germline CDR1 and CDR2 sequences are MDHEN and SYDVKM. The CDR3 is CASSLGGYSPLHF. Written as DNA, the CDR3 is TGTGCCAGCAGTTTAGGCGGCTATTCCCCCCTCCACTTT.

The chain links TRBV4-2 to TRBJ1-5; D gene ambiguous. Between the trimmed V and J ends, which lost 0 bases and 7 bases, there was a span of 13 bases. Germline loops: CDR1 LGHNA, CDR2 YNFKEQ. The CDR3 is made up of 15 amino acids. The CDR3 DNA reads as TGTGCCAGCAGCCAAGAATCCCTCCTCGGGCAGCCCCAGCATTTT. Its translation is CASSQESLLGQPQHF.

This clone was detected only once. This chain joins TRBV6-5 and TRBJ2-1; D is perhaps TRBD1 (5 bases). This CDR3 is 16 amino acids long. Germline V CDR1 and CDR2: MNHEY, SVGAGI. Between the trimmed V and J ends, which lost 3 bases and 2 bases, there was a span of 14 bases. The CDR3 is CASSYLVGVAYNEQFF. The CDR3 region has the DNA TGTGCCAGCAGTTATCTGGTAGGGGTGGCCTACAATGAGCAGTTCTTC.

The chain joins TRBV18 to TRBJ2-7, with 10 bases matching TRBD2. Germline values: CDR1 KGHSH, CDR2 LQKENI. The ends lost 3 bases at V and 2 bases at J; junction bases unmatched: 4. The length of the CDR3 is 15 residues. The CDR3 spells CASSPVTSGTYEQYF. CDR3 DNA: TGTGCCAGCTCACCTGTAACTAGCGGGACCTACGAGCAGTACTTC.

The V call is TRBV5-1, the J call TRBJ1-4; possibly TRBD1 for D (5 bases). The V gene lost 3 bases and the J gene lost 0 bases, with 9 bases spanning the gap. Germline assignment: CDR1 SGHRS and CDR2 YFSETQ. This CDR3 is built from 15 residues. This CDR3 reads CASSSGGATNEKLFF. DNA of the CDR3: TGCGCCAGCAGCTCGGGGGGTGCAACTAATGAAAAACTGTTTTTT. The full variable domain, rest sourced from reference TRBV5-1 and TRBJ1-4, is KAGVTQTPRYLIKTRGQQVTLSCSPISGHRSVSWYQQTPGQGLQFLFEYFSETQRNKGNFPGRFSGRQFSNSRSEMNVSTLELGDSALYLCASSSGGATNEKLFFGSGTQLSVL.

The genes are TRBV3-1 (or the pseudogene TRBV3-2) and TRBJ2-7; 7 bases line up with TRBD1. Germline CDR1 is LGHDT and CDR2 is YNNKEL (reference sequence). With V trimmed by 1 base and J by 4 bases, 1 base remained unmatched. The length of the CDR3 is 13 residues. CDR3 DNA sequence: TGTGCCAGCAGCCAAGTCAGGGGGTACGAGCAGTACTTC. Translation: CASSQVRGYEQYF.

This clone was detected only once. The J gene is TRBJ1-2, the V gene TRBV6-5; 7 bases line up with TRBD1. Germline V gene sequence: CDR1 MNHEY, CDR2 SVGAGI. The CDR3 is made up of 13 amino acids. Trimming removed 6 bases from V and 2 bases from J; junction bases left unmatched: 3. The CDR3 here is CASSQGQNYGYTF. DNA of the CDR3: TGTGCCAGCAGCCAGGGACAGAACTATGGCTACACCTTC.

The rearrangement joins TRBV28 to TRBJ1-1; 9 bases are a match to TRBD1. The CDR3 has 16 residues. Germline assignment: CDR1 MDHEN and CDR2 SYDVKM. Trimming cost V 6 bases and J 0 bases; bases outside gene matches: 8. The CDR3 sequence is CASREPGQGLNTEAFF. CDR3 nucleotide sequence: TGTGCCAGCAGAGAACCGGGACAGGGCTTGAACACTGAAGCTTTCTTT.

The chain combines TRBV7-9 with TRBJ2-3, with 13 bases aligning to TRBD2. The germline gives CDR1 SEHNR, CDR2 FQNEAQ (reference sequence). Germline trimming cut 1 base from V and 9 bases from J; bases unmatched to any gene: 10. This CDR3 is built from 17 residues. The CDR3 nucleotides are TGTGCCAGCAGCTTAGAGGTGACTAGCGGGAGGCTCACCACGCAGTATTTT. It yields the protein CASSLEVTSGRLTTQYF.

This clone has a handful of counts. V gene TRBV5-1 combines with J gene TRBJ2-3, with TRBD1 identical over 8 bases. This CDR3 has 14 amino acids. V lost 4 bases to trimming and J lost 4 bases; unmatched junction nucleotides: 5. Germline-derived CDR1 and CDR2 are SGHRS and YFSETQ. CDR3 DNA: TGCGCCAGCAGCGAGGACAGGGCCCCAGATACGCAGTATTTT. Translating it yields CASSEDRAPDTQYF. Full variable domain (outside the CDR3, taken from reference TRBV5-1 and TRBJ2-3): KAGVTQTPRYLIKTRGQQVTLSCSPISGHRSVSWYQQTPGQGLQFLFEYFSETQRNKGNFPGRFSGRQFSNSRSEMNVSTLELGDSALYLCASSEDRAPDTQYFGPGTRLTVL.

The chain uses TRBV2 and TRBJ1-2; 12 bases fit TRBD1. CDR1 and CDR2 from the germline V gene are SNHLY and FYNNEI. The CDR3 length is 14 residues. Trimming took 7 bases from V and 2 from J; bases not matched to a gene: 2. The CDR3 region is CASTGTGGNYGYTF. DNA of the CDR3: TGTGCCAGCACCGGGACAGGGGGCAACTATGGCTACACCTTC.

The V and J genes are TRBV5-1 and TRBJ2-1; TRBD1 matches 9 bases. V lost 6 bases, J lost 7 bases, and 11 bases stayed unmatched. This CDR3 has 15 residues. The V gene's germline CDR1 is SGHRS and CDR2 YFSETQ. CDR3 nucleotides: TGCGCCAGCACGACCGGGACAGGGATTCTGAATGAGCAGTTCTTC. Translated: CASTTGTGILNEQFF.

CDR3 loop: CASSLGNRGYEQYF. In DNA form, the CDR3 reads TGTGCCAGCAGTTTGGGAAATAGGGGCTACGAGCAGTACTTC. The chain combines TRBV28 with TRBJ2-7, with a tentative D call TRBD1 (5 bases). Deletions cut 3 bases from V and 3 bases from J, with 12 bases between. The CDR3 sequence is 14 residues long. Germline CDR1 MDHEN, CDR2 SYDVKM.

This chain joins TRBV28 and TRBJ1-2; D uncertain. V was clipped by 5 bases and J by 5 bases, with 15 bases between them. The CDR3 runs to 14 residues. Germline V gives CDR1 MDHEN, CDR2 SYDVKM. CDR3 DNA: TGTGCCAGCAGTCAACGAGGCAGAGGGTATGGCTACACCTTC. It codes for CASSQRGRGYGYTF.

J is TRBJ2-1 and V is TRBV5-1; 12 nucleotides agree with TRBD1. Germline loops: CDR1 SGHRS, CDR2 YFSETQ. The CDR3 runs 16 residues. V was clipped by 3 bases and J by 10 bases; unmatched bases: 11. The DNA for the CDR3 is TGCGCCAGCAGCTCCCCCCGGGACAGGGGGCCGTACGAGCAGTTCTTC. Its translation: CASSSPRDRGPYEQFF.

The chain combines TRBV30 with TRBJ1-2; D uncertain. Germline-derived CDR1 and CDR2 are GTSNPN and SVGIG (reference sequence). The CDR3 is 13 residues long. Trimming cost V 2 bases and J 7 bases, with 14 bases left between them. Here the CDR3 reads CAWSTYLEGGYTF. The CDR3 region has the DNA TGTGCCTGGAGTACGTACCTAGAGGGTGGCTACACCTTC.

V gene TRBV19 combines with J gene TRBJ1-1; 7 bases are a match to TRBD1. The CDR3 runs to 15 residues. The J segment lost 4 bases and the V segment lost 4 bases, leaving 9 bases of the junction unmatched. Germline values: CDR1 LNHDA, CDR2 SQIVND (reference sequence). The CDR3 reads CASSRLTGFGTEAFF. CDR3 DNA sequence: TGTGCCAGTAGTAGACTGACAGGGTTTGGCACTGAAGCTTTCTTT.

This rearrangement joins TRBV9 to TRBJ2-1; possibly TRBD2 for D (6 bases). Between the trimmed V and J ends, which lost 0 bases and 10 bases, there was a span of 20 bases. Germline values: CDR1 SGDLS, CDR2 YYNGEE. The CDR3 runs 16 residues. Here the CDR3 reads CASSVAVGLSAGEQFF. The CDR3 region has the DNA TGTGCCAGCAGCGTAGCGGTAGGACTTAGTGCGGGAGAGCAGTTCTTC.

The CDR3 DNA reads TGCGCCAGCAGCTTTGGACAGGAGAGAAACACCATATATTTT. Translated, it gives CASSFGQERNTIYF. The chain employs TRBV5-1 and TRBJ1-3; TRBD1 matches 7 bases. Germline V gives CDR1 SGHRS, CDR2 YFSETQ. V shed 2 bases, J shed 5 bases, and the junction held 4 bases outside the gene matches. The CDR3 totals 14 residues.

V gene TRBV14 combines with J gene TRBJ1-2; D not certain. Germline CDR1 reads SGHDN; CDR2 reads FVKESK. Trimming took 1 base from V and 0 from J, leaving 3 bases between them. The CDR3 spans 13 residues. The CDR3 DNA follows: TGTGCCAGCAGCCAAGCTTCTAACTATGGCTACACCTTC. It is translated as CASSQASNYGYTF.

This clone showed up just once. The V gene is TRBV4-1, the J gene TRBJ1-1; tentative D call: TRBD1 (6 bases). Germline V CDR1 and CDR2: MGHRA, YSYEKL. The CDR3 loop spans 16 amino acids. V lost 4 bases, J lost 0 bases, and 15 bases lay in between. The CDR3, as DNA: TGCGCCAGCAGCCCACTTGGGGGCAGCCTGAACACTGAAGCTTTCTTT. Its translation: CASSPLGGSLNTEAFF.

The rearrangement links TRBV4-1 to TRBJ1-5, with no clear D. CDR1 and CDR2 from the germline V gene are MGHRA and YSYEKL. The CDR3 totals 14 residues. Between the trimmed V and J ends, which lost 4 bases and 0 bases, there was a span of 7 bases. CDR3 nucleotide sequence: TGCGCCAGCAGCCTCATCTATAGCAATCAGCCCCAGCATTTT. This sequence encodes CASSLIYSNQPQHF.

The chain couples TRBV6-5 to TRBJ1-5; no clear D gene. The germline V gene has CDR1 MNHEY and CDR2 SVGAGI. V lost 0 bases and J 3 bases, leaving 9 bases between the germline ends. The CDR3 sequence is 15 residues long. CDR3 sequence: CASSYSSGTNQPQHF. The CDR3 nucleotides read TGTGCCAGCAGTTACTCGTCTGGCACCAATCAGCCCCAGCATTTT.

V is TRBV6-5 and J is TRBJ1-1, with D perhaps matching TRBD1 (5 bases). V was trimmed by 7 bases and J by 1 base, leaving 10 bases between them. The V gene's germline CDR1 is MNHEY and CDR2 SVGAGI. The CDR3 totals 13 residues. In nucleotides, the CDR3 is TGTGCCAGCATCCGTCAGGGGAACACTGAAGCTTTCTTT. This encodes CASIRQGNTEAFF.

The chain recombines TRBV7-9 with TRBJ2-2, with 12 bases matching TRBD1. The germline V gene has CDR1 SEHNR and CDR2 FQNEAQ (reference sequence). CDR3 size: 17 residues. V shed 5 bases and J 2 bases; nucleotides not matched to a gene: 6. CDR3 sequence reads: CASSPRGQGANTGELFF. As DNA, the CDR3 is TGTGCCAGCAGCCCCAGGGGACAGGGGGCTAACACCGGGGAGCTGTTTTTT.